This TCR beta chain came from a study of cytomegalovirus exposure and HLA in healthy donors. Overall study context: A later analysis reported the approximately 120 validation repertoires used the same platform as the roughly 670 first-cohort repertoires.

With regard to this clone: Its specificity is unknown.

TCRdb's table, derived via immunoSEQ multiplex PCR, lists solely in-frame clones and lacks some. The data contain over 200,000 clones, roughly 88% of them singletons. Germline V lookup: CDR1 PRHDT, CDR2 FYEKMQ (reference sequence). Trimming cost V 5 bases and J 2 bases; bases outside gene matches: 5. This CDR3 spans 15 amino acids. Points from the study as a whole: Reports credit the classifier with highly specific, highly sensitive diagnosis of cytomegalovirus status. The tendency of first-cohort TCR clusters to co-occur in the 120 or so validation repertoires was the finding of a later analysis.

The source of this sequence is a woman under 30 in good health and CMV-seronegative. This sequence joins TRBV13 and TRBJ2-5; 10 positions match TRBD2. What was sequenced was PBMCs. The CDR3 loop reads CASSPGTSEQETQYF. The CDR3 DNA reads TGTGCCAGCAGCCCCGGGACTAGCGAGCAAGAGACCCAGTACTTC.